Each of the 18 T cell receptor beta chains below was sequenced from the same sample in a study of cytomegalovirus exposure and HLA in healthy donors. The PCR ran on 60 Vbeta and 13 Jbeta primers. Sequenced by immunoSEQ multiplex PCR; TCRdb stores in-frame clones only, minus some. This table holds 150,000 to 200,000 clones, 9.5% found once. Input material: PBMCs. All receptors come from a woman in her twenties or thirties in good health and CMV-seropositive.

The chain is built from TRBV5-4 and TRBJ1-1, with a weak D call TRBD1 (6 bases). The CDR3 has 14 residues. Germline V gives CDR1 SGHNT, CDR2 YYREEE (reference sequence). V was cut by 8 bases and J by 0 bases, with 14 bases left in between. DNA of the CDR3: TGTGCCAGTTCTATTGGACAGATGAACACTGAAGCTTTCTTT. Protein product: CASSIGQMNTEAFF.

In this sample, this clone turned up a few times. The rearrangement uses TRBV30 and TRBJ1-2; TRBD1 is a possible D gene (5 bases). Per the germline V gene, CDR1 is GTSNPN and CDR2 is SVGIG (reference sequence). V was trimmed by 7 bases and J by 1 base, leaving 13 bases between them. There are 13 residues in the CDR3. For the CDR3, the DNA is TGTGCCTTCTCCCCAGACAGTAACTATGGCTACACCTTC. Its protein is CAFSPDSNYGYTF.

The genes are TRBV5-1 and TRBJ1-1, with D perhaps TRBD1 (5 bases). The CDR3 length is 16 residues. V dropped 0 bases and J dropped 0 bases, with 12 bases sitting between them. Germline CDR1 and CDR2: SGHRS and YFSETQ. CDR3 region: CASSLEGLTLNTEAFF. The CDR3 coding sequence is TGCGCCAGCAGCTTGGAGGGACTGACTTTGAACACTGAAGCTTTCTTT.

This clone was detected a few times. The chain joins TRBV5-1 to TRBJ2-1, with a weak D call TRBD1 (6 bases). The V end was cut by 6 bases, the J end by 6 bases, with 13 bases between. CDR3 size: 13 residues. Germline CDR1 is SGHRS and CDR2 is YFSETQ. The CDR3 DNA sequence: TGCGCCAGCACCATACAGGGTCCCAATGAGCAGTTCTTC. Residues: CASTIQGPNEQFF.

This rearrangement joins TRBV5-4 to TRBJ1-2, with D possibly TRBD1 on 5 matching bases. The germline CDR1 and CDR2 sequences are SGHNT and YYREEE (reference sequence). The V end lost 5 bases, the J end lost 4 bases, and 12 bases lay between the germline ends. The CDR3 totals 13 residues. The CDR3 here is CASSSPGIYGYTF. Here the CDR3 DNA reads TGTGCCAGCAGTTCGCCAGGGATCTATGGCTACACCTTC. Filled out from reference TRBV5-4 and TRBJ1-2, the complete variable domain reads ETGVTQSPTHLIKTRGQQVTLRCSSQSGHNTVSWYQQALGQGPQFIFQYYREEENGRGNFPPRFSGLQFPNYSSELNVNALELDDSALYLCASSSPGIYGYTFGSGTRLTVV.

This clone was counted between two and nine times. CDR3: CASSRTGERGGNTIYF. CDR3 sequence (DNA): TGTGCCAGCAGCCGAACAGGGGAGCGGGGGGGAAACACCATATATTTT. The genes are TRBV9 and TRBJ1-3; 7 bases align to TRBD1. Trimming at V came to 4 bases and at J to 4 bases, leaving 11 bases not matched to a gene. The germline V gene encodes CDR1 SGDLS and CDR2 YYNGEE. This CDR3 is 16 amino acids long.

The chain links TRBV6-5 to TRBJ2-3, with D perhaps TRBD2 (6 bases). The germline V gene encodes CDR1 MNHEY and CDR2 SVGAGI. The CDR3 spans 14 residues. V was cut by 8 bases and J by 4 bases, with 16 bases left in between. The CDR3, as DNA: TGTGCCAGCCAATTCCTGGGGGGTTCAGATACGCAGTATTTT. It specifies CASQFLGGSDTQYF.

The chain links TRBV5-1 to TRBJ2-2; D is perhaps TRBD2 (6 bases). The CDR3 sequence is 18 residues long. The ends were cut back, 4 bases at V and 4 bases at J, with 23 bases in the middle. Germline CDR1 SGHRS, CDR2 YFSETQ. The CDR3 protein is CASSPRPPGSTSTGELFF. Here the CDR3 DNA reads TGCGCCAGCAGCCCAAGACCGCCCGGGAGTACCAGCACCGGGGAGCTGTTTTTT.

The V call is TRBV6-6, the J call TRBJ1-2; D possibly corresponds to TRBD1 (6 bases). The CDR3 has 11 amino acids. Deletions cut 5 bases from V and 12 bases from J, with 13 bases between. Germline CDR1 MNHNY, CDR2 SVGAGI (reference sequence). The DNA for the CDR3 is TGTGCCAGCAGTGACGACAGGTTCCACACCTTC. It specifies CASSDDRFHTF.

This clone was seen more than once but under ten times. The chain employs TRBV27 and TRBJ2-1; D may be TRBD1 (6 bases). The V gene's germline CDR1 is MNHEY and CDR2 SMNVEV (reference sequence). This CDR3 spans 15 amino acids. Trimming pared 8 bases from V and 0 bases from J, leaving 14 bases between. Here the CDR3 DNA reads TGTGCCAGCGGAATGCAGGGGAGCTCCTACAATGAGCAGTTCTTC. This translates into CASGMQGSSYNEQFF.

V and J are TRBV4-1 and TRBJ2-5; TRBD1 matches 7 bases. This CDR3 is 15 amino acids long. V was pared by 3 bases and J by 3 bases, with 7 bases of the junction left unmatched. Germline loops: CDR1 MGHRA, CDR2 YSYEKL. CDR3 protein: CASSQTGTAKETQYF. For the CDR3, the DNA is TGCGCCAGCAGCCAGACCGGGACAGCTAAAGAGACCCAGTACTTC.

This clone was observed a handful of times. The V and J genes are TRBV11-2 and TRBJ2-3, with 7 nucleotides matching TRBD1. The V and J ends lost 5 bases and 7 bases, in that order; junction bases with no gene match: 9. Germline V gene lookup returns CDR1 SGHAT and CDR2 FQNNGV. The CDR3 runs to 14 residues. CDR3 in DNA: TGTGCCAGCAGCCCCGAACAGGGGTGGAATACGCAGTATTTT. This codes for CASSPEQGWNTQYF.

This rearrangement joins TRBV7-9 to TRBJ2-7, with D unresolved. This CDR3 has 12 amino acids. The V end was cut by 4 bases, the J end by 3 bases, with 7 bases between. Per germline, CDR1 SEHNR and CDR2 FQNEAQ (reference sequence). The CDR3 nucleotides are TGTGCCAGCAGCTATACAGACTACGAGCAGTACTTC. This sequence encodes CASSYTDYEQYF.

This clone was observed a handful of times. The J gene is TRBJ2-1, the V gene TRBV30; a possible D gene is TRBD1 (6 bases). V shed 5 bases and J shed 10 bases, with 15 bases lying between them. CDR1 GTSNPN and CDR2 SVGIG come from the germline V gene (reference sequence). This CDR3 comprises 12 residues. This CDR3 reads CAWGGPGWEQFF. The CDR3 DNA is TGTGCCTGGGGGGGCCCAGGGTGGGAGCAGTTCTTC.

J is TRBJ2-3 and V is TRBV19; TRBD2 aligns across 7 bases. V lost 3 bases, J lost 0 bases, and 3 bases stayed unmatched. The CDR3 has 15 amino acids. Germline CDR1 and CDR2: LNHDA and SQIVND (reference sequence). The DNA for the CDR3 is TGTGCCAGTAGTATTTGGGGGGGGAGCACAGATACGCAGTATTTT. It is translated as CASSIWGGSTDTQYF.

This clone was seen many times. The V gene is TRBV7-9, the J gene TRBJ2-5, with D possibly being TRBD1 (6 bases). Germline assignment: CDR1 SEHNR and CDR2 FQNEAQ (reference sequence). The length of the CDR3 is 12 residues. V was trimmed by 5 bases and J by 5 bases, leaving 9 bases between them. This CDR3 is CASSPQGETQYF. The CDR3 nucleotides are TGTGCCAGCAGCCCCCAGGGGGAGACCCAGTACTTC.

With regard to this clone: The sample has other DNA sequences that encode this CDR3 too. The chain combines TRBV27 with TRBJ2-3; the match to TRBD2 covers 8 bases. The junction had 5 bases not matched to a gene; V was cut back by 6 bases and J by 0 bases. The germline CDR1 and CDR2 sequences are MNHEY and SMNVEV (reference sequence). This CDR3 spans 15 amino acids. CDR3 region: CASRKRETSTDTQYF. CDR3 coding DNA: TGTGCCAGCAGAAAGCGGGAGACAAGCACAGATACGCAGTATTTT.

This clone was seen ten or more times. This chain links TRBV19 with TRBJ1-1; a possible D gene is TRBD1 (5 bases). The CDR3 extends over 14 amino acids. V lost 5 bases, J lost 4 bases, and 14 bases lay in between. The V gene's germline CDR1 is LNHDA and CDR2 SQIVND (reference sequence). This CDR3 reads CASSFRVVSTEAFF. The DNA of the CDR3 is TGTGCCAGTAGTTTCAGGGTTGTAAGCACTGAAGCTTTCTTT.